This T cell receptor beta chain was obtained from a study of tumor and adjacent non-tumor tissue in lung cancer. Overall study: Stage I to III disease affected 9 to 10 men and roughly 5 women aged roughly 30 to 80.

Germline CDR1 is SGDLS and CDR2 is YYNGEE. The CDR3 covers 15 residues. TCRbeta libraries were built with three rounds of nested PCR, modified from ARM-PCR. TCRdb used MiXCR to reprocess the multiplex PCR reads, holding one entry per CDR3 protein. The sample gives around 80,000 distinct CDR3 sequences, 70% to 90% of which show up once; 51% is in the top ten. As to this clonotype: A read error may produce the germline difference seen at one junction end.

This sample's RNA came from whole unsorted tissue. More than 3 cm separated this lung sample from the edge of the tumor. Sequencing input: distant non-tumor lung tissue. The J gene is TRBJ2-1, the V gene TRBV9; D may be TRBD1 (5 bases). This sequence was found in a man between 60 and 70 years old with non-small cell lung cancer. The CDR3 DNA sequence: TGTGCCAGCAGCGTAGTTGGGCAGGGAAGGAATGAGCAGATCTTC. Its translation is CASSVVGQGRNEQIF. The entire variable domain, with the rest obtained from reference TRBV9 and TRBJ2-1, is as follows: DSGVTQTPKHLITATGQRVTLRCSPRSGDLSVYWYQQSLDQGLQFLIQYYNGEERAKGNILERFSAQQFPDLHSELNLSSLELGDSALYFCASSVVGQGRNEQIFGPGTRLTVL.